This T cell receptor (beta chain) comes out of a study of OX40 agonist ivuxolimab in advanced cancers. Germline V CDR1 and CDR2: MNHEY, SVGAGI. The CDR3 contains 14 residues. Trimming cost V 2 bases and J 10 bases, with 17 bases left between them. General study findings and limits: Mean expanded clone counts were higher in CD8+ than CD4+ T cells.

Libraries were prepared by immunoSEQ multiplex PCR; TCRdb keeps only in-frame clonotypes and omits some of them. The table shows tens of thousands of clones, with around 86% occurring only once. This clone has only a few counts. Its antigen is unidentified. V and J are TRBV6-5 and TRBJ1-2; possibly TRBD1 for D (5 bases). This specimen consisted of CD4+ or CD8+ T cells sorted from blood, obtained in a trial of the OX40 agonist ivuxolimab. This sequence originates from an adult with an advanced solid tumor such as melanoma, head and neck, liver or kidney cancer. Here the CDR3 DNA reads TGTGCCAGCAGTTACCAACCGGGACGGAGTTTCTACACCTTC. Residues: CASSYQPGRSFYTF.